The present entry profiles one T cell receptor beta chain with its context. Using immunoSEQ multiplex PCR, the repertoire was profiled, and TCRdb retains in-frame clones only, with some absent. There are about 96,000 clones in the sample; more than 80% occur only once, and about 5.8% lies in the top ten. This sample stems from a study of OX40 agonist ivuxolimab in advanced cancers. Study overall: Dosing consisted of intravenous ivuxolimab at 0.01 to 10 mg/kg every 2 weeks. People in dose escalation had one of these cancers: hepatocellular carcinoma, melanoma, renal cell or head and neck cancer. The dose-escalation cohort was around 83% male, with a mean age of approximately 62 years, ranging roughly 20 to 90.

Germline assignment: CDR1 SGHRS and CDR2 YFSETQ. V gave up 0 bases and J gave up 7 bases, with 19 bases separating them. The CDR3 runs 16 residues. V is TRBV5-1 and J is TRBJ1-2; D not certain. Source: CD4+ or CD8+ T cells sorted from blood, taken in a trial of the OX40 agonist ivuxolimab. The TCR comes from an adult with an advanced solid tumor such as melanoma, head and neck, liver or kidney cancer. The CDR3 region has the DNA TGCGCCAGCAGCTTGGATTTTCCAGGAAAGTCCGCTGGCTACACCTTC. This sequence encodes CASSLDFPGKSAGYTF.